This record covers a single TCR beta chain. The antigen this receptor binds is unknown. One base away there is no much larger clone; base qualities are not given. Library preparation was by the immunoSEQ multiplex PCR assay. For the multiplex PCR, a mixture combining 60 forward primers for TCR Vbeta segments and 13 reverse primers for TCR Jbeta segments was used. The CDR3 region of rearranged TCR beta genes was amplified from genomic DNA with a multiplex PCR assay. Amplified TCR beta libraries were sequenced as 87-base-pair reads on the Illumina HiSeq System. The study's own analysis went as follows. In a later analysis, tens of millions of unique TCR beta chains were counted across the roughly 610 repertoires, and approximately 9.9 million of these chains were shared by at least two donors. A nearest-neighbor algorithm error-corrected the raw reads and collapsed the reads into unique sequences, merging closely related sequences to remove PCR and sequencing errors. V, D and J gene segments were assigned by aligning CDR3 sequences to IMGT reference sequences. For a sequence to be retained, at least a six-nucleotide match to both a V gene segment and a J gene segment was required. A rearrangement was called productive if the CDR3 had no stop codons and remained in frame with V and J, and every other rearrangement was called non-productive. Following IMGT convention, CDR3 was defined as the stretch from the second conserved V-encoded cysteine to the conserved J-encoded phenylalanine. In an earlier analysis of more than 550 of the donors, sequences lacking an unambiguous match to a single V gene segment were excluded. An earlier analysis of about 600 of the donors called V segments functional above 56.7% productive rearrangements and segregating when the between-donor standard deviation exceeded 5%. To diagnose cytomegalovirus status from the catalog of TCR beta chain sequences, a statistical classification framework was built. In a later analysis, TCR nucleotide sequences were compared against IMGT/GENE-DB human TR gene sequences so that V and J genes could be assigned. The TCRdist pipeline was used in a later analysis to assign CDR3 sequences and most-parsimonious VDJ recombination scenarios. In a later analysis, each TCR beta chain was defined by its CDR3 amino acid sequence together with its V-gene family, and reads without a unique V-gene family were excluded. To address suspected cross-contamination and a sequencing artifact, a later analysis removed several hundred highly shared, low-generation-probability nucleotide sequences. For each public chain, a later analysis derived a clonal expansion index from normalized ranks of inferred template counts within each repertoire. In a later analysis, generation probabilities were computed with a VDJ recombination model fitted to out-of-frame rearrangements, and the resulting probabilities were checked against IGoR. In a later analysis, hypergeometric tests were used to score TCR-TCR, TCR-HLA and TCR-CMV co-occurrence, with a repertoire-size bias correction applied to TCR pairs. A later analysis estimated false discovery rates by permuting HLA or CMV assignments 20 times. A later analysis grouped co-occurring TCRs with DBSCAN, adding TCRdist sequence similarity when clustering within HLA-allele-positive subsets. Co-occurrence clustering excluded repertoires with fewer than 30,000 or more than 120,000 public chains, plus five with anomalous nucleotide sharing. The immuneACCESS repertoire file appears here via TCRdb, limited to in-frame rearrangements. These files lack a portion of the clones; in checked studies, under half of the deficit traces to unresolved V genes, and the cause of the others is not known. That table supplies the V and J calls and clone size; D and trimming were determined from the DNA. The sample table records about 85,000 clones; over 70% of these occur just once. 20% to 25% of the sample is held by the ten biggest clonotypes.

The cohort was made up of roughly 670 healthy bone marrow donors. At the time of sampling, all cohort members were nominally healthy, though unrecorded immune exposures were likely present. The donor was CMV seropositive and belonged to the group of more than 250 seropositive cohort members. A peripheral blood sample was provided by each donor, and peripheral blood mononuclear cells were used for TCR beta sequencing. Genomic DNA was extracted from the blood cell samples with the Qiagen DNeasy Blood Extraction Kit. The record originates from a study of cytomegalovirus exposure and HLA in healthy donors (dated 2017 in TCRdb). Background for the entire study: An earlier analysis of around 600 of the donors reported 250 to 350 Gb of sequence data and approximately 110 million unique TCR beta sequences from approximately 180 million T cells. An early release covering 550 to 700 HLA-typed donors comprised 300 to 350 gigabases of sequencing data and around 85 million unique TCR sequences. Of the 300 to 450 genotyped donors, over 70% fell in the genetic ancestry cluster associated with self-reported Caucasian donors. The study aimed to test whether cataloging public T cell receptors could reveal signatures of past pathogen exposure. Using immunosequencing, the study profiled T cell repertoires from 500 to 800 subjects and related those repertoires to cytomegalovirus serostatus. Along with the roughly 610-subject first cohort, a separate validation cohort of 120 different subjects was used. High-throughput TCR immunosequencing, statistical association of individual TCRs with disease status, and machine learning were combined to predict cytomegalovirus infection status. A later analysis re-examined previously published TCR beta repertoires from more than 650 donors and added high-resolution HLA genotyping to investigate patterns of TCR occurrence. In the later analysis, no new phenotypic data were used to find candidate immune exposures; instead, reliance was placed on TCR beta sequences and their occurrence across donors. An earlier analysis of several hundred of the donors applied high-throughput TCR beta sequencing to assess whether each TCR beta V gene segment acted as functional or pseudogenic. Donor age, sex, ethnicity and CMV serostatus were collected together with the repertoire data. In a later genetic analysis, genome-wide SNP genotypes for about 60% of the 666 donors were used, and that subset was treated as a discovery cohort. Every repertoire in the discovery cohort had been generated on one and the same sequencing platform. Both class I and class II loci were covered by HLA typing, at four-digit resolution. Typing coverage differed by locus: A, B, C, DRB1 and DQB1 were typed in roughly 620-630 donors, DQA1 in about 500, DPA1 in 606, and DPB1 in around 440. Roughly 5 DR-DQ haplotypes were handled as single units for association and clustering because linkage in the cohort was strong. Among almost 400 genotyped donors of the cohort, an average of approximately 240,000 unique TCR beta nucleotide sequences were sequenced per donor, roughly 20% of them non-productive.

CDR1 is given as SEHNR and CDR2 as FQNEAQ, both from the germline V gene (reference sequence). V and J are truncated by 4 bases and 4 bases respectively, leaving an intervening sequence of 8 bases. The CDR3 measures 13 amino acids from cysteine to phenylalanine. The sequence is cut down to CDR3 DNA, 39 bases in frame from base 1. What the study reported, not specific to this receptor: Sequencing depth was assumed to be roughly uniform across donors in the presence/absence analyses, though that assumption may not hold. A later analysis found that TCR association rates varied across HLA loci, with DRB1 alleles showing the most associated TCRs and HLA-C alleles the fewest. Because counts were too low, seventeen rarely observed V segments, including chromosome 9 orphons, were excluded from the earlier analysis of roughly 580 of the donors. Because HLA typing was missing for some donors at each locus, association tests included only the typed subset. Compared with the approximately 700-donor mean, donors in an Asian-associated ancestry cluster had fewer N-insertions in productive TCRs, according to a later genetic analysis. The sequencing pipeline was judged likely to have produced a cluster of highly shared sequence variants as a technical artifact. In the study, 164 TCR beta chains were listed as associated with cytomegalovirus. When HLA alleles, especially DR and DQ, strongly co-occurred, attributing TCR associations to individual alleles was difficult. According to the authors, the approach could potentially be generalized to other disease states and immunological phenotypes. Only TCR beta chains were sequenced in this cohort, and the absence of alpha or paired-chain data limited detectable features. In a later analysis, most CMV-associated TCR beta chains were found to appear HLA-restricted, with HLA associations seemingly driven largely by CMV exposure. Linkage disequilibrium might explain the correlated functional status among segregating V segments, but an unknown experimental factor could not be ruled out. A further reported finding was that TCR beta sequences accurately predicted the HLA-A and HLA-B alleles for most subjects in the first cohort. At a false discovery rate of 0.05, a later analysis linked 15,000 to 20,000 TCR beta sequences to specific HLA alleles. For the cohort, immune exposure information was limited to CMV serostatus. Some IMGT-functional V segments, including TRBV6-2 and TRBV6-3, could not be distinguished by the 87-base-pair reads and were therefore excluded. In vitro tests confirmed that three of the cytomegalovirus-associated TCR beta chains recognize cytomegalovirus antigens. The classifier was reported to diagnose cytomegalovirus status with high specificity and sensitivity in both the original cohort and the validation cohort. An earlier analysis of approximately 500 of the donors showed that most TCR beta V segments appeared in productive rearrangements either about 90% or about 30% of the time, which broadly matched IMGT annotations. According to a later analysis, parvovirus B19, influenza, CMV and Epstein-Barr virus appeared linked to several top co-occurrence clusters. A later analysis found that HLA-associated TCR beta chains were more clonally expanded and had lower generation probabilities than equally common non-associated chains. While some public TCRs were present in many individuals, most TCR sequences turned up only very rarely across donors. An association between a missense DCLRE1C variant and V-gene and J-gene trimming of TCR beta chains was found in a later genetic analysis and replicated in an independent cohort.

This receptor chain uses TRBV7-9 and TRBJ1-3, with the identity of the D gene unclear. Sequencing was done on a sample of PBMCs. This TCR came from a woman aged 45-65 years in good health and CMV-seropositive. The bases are TGTGCCAGCAGCTCCCCGAGGGGAAACACCATATATTTT. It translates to CASSSPRGNTIYF. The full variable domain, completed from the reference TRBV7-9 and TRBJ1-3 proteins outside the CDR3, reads DTGVSQNPRHKITKRGQNVTFRCDPISEHNRLYWYRQTLGQGPEFLTYFQNEAQLEKSRLLSDRFSAERPKGSFSTLEIQRTEQGDSAMYLCASSSPRGNTIYFGEGSWLTVV.